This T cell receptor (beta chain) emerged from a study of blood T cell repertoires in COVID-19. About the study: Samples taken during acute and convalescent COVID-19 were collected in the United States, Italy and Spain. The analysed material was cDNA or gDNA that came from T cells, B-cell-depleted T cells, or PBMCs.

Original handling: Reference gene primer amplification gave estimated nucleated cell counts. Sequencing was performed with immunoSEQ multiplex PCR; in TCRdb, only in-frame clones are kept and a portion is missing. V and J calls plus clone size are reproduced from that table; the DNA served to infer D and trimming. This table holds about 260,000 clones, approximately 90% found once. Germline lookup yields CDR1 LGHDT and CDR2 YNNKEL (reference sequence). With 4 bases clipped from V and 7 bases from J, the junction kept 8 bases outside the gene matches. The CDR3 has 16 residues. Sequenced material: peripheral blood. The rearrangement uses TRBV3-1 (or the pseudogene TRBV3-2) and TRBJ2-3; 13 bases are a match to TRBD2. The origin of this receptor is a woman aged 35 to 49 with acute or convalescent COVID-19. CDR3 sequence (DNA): TGTGCCAGCAGCCCCGGGACTAGCGGGGATAGAAATACGCAGTATTTT. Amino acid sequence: CASSPGTSGDRNTQYF.